This passage covers 26 T cell receptor beta chains from one sample sequenced in a study of shared clonotypes between healthy human individuals. Sequencing was performed with immunoSEQ multiplex PCR; in TCRdb, only in-frame clones are kept and a portion is missing. The repertoire holds approximately 2,300,000 clones, about nine tenths seen once, with approximately 0.41% in the top ten. Material for sequencing was naive CD4+ T cells from PBMCs. Subset given: CD45RA+ positively selected. These receptors were taken from a man aged 18 to 29 in good health. Some clones in this sample may be carry-over from other donors' samples.

The rearrangement uses TRBV6-5 and TRBJ2-6; weak D call: TRBD2 (6 bases). There are 15 residues in the CDR3. V gave up 6 bases and J gave up 1 base, with 10 bases separating them. CDR1 is MNHEY, CDR2 SVGAGI, per germline. CDR3 amino acids: CASRSAGSGANVLTF. The CDR3 region has the DNA TGTGCCAGCAGGTCGGCGGGGTCTGGGGCCAACGTCCTGACTTTC.

Regarding this clone: Other DNA sequences in the sample encode the same CDR3. The rearrangement joins TRBV7-9 to TRBJ1-1; a possible D gene is TRBD1 (6 bases). Germline values: CDR1 SEHNR, CDR2 FQNEAQ (reference sequence). Trimming left V 5 bases short and J 1 base short, with 14 bases between. The CDR3 spans 15 residues. This chain's CDR3 is CASSLRQGPNTEAFF. In DNA form, the CDR3 reads TGTGCCAGCAGCCTACGCCAGGGGCCGAACACTGAAGCTTTCTTT.

This clone was detected only once. J is TRBJ1-1 and V is TRBV2; D gene unclear. This CDR3 region has 13 residues. Per the germline V gene, CDR1 is SNHLY and CDR2 is FYNNEI. Trimming stripped 3 bases from V and 5 bases from J, with 10 bases between. CDR3 nucleotides: TGTGCCAGCAGTGACGGCGCGGGGACTGAAGCTTTCTTT. This gives the protein CASSDGAGTEAFF.

The V gene is TRBV5-6, the J gene TRBJ2-3; no clear D. This CDR3 is 15 amino acids long. V dropped 3 bases and J dropped 2 bases, with 13 bases sitting between them. Germline CDR1 is SGHDT and CDR2 is YYEEEE. This CDR3 reads CASSSGMGLTDTQYF. The CDR3 DNA follows: TGTGCCAGCAGCTCTGGGATGGGCCTCACAGATACGCAGTATTTT.

This chain links TRBV19 with TRBJ1-1; D remains ambiguous. Trimming cost V 3 bases and J 1 base, with 9 bases left between them. Germline-derived CDR1 and CDR2 are LNHDA and SQIVND (reference sequence). The CDR3 is 14 amino acids. CDR3 coding DNA: TGTGCCAGTAGTATTCTGGGGAAGAACACTGAAGCTTTCTTT. Translating gives CASSILGKNTEAFF.

The J gene is TRBJ1-5, the V gene TRBV30; the D is unclear. The CDR3 sequence is 13 residues long. V dropped 1 base and J dropped 5 bases, with 9 bases sitting between them. The germline V gene encodes CDR1 GTSNPN and CDR2 SVGIG (reference sequence). In DNA, the CDR3 is TGTGCCTGGAGTGGCGGCCGAGATCAGCCCCAGCATTTT. This gives the protein CAWSGGRDQPQHF.

This sequence joins TRBV9 and TRBJ2-5; D possibly matches TRBD1 or TRBD2 (5 bases each). The CDR3 spans 16 residues. The germline V gene encodes CDR1 SGDLS and CDR2 YYNGEE. The V and J ends lost 0 bases and 4 bases respectively, with 16 bases between them. Written as DNA, the CDR3 is TGTGCCAGCAGCGTAGAAGGCCAGGGAGTGGGAGAGACCCAGTACTTC. Translated, it gives CASSVEGQGVGETQYF.

J is TRBJ1-1 and V is TRBV7-2; D is possibly TRBD1 (5 bases). The ends were cut back, 1 base at V and 11 bases at J, with 14 bases in the middle. CDR3 length: 13 residues. Looked up from germline, CDR1 is SGHTA and CDR2 is FQGNSA. The CDR3 protein is CASSLGSGAGAFF. Written as DNA, the CDR3 is TGTGCCAGCAGCTTAGGGTCAGGTGCAGGGGCTTTCTTT.

This chain joins TRBV7-2 and TRBJ1-1; 7 bases align to TRBD1. The CDR3 extends over 13 amino acids. With 4 bases clipped from V and 11 bases from J, the junction kept 10 bases outside the gene matches. Looked up from germline, CDR1 is SGHTA and CDR2 is FQGNSA. In DNA form, the CDR3 reads TGTGCCAGCAGCTCCCGTGGATCAGGGGGTGCTTTCTTT. Its protein product is CASSSRGSGGAFF.

The chain uses TRBV29-1 and TRBJ1-2; D is unclear. The V gene lost 5 bases and the J gene lost 6 bases, with 13 bases spanning the gap. The CDR3 loop spans 12 amino acids. Per germline, CDR1 SQVTM and CDR2 ANQGSEA. CDR3 sequence reads: CSVFRSLDGYTF. CDR3 nucleotides: TGCAGCGTTTTTAGAAGTTTGGATGGCTACACCTTC.

Concerning this clone itself: Other DNA sequences in this sample translate to the same CDR3. The chain joins TRBV18 to TRBJ2-7; 8 nucleotides match TRBD2. Trimming took 3 bases from V and 6 from J; bases not matched to a gene: 1. The CDR3 spans 12 residues. Germline V CDR1 and CDR2: KGHSH, LQKENI. CDR3 in amino acids: CASSPGGAEQYF. In nucleotides, the CDR3 is TGTGCCAGCTCACCCGGGGGGGCCGAGCAGTACTTC.

The chain employs TRBV5-1 and TRBJ1-1, with TRBD1 as a possible D gene (5 bases). CDR3 size: 14 residues. Germline V gives CDR1 SGHRS, CDR2 YFSETQ. Trimming pared 5 bases from V and 0 bases from J, leaving 11 bases between. The CDR3, as DNA: TGCGCCAGCAGGGGGCCGTACATGAACACTGAAGCTTTCTTT. Translation gives CASRGPYMNTEAFF.

Details on this clone: The same CDR3 is also encoded by other DNA sequences in this sample. The rearrangement joins TRBV9 to TRBJ2-1, with no clear D. CDR3 size: 15 residues. Trimming took off 4 bases at V and 0 bases at J, with 11 bases between the two ends. Germline assignment: CDR1 SGDLS and CDR2 YYNGEE. The CDR3 DNA is TGTGCCAGCAGCCCCGTCGCCAGCTCCTACAATGAGCAGTTCTTC. It codes for CASSPVASSYNEQFF.

This clone was detected a few times. The V call is TRBV7-9, the J call TRBJ1-2; no firm D call. The CDR3 has 13 amino acids. V gave up 3 bases and J gave up 7 bases, with 12 bases separating them. CDR1 is SEHNR, CDR2 FQNEAQ, per germline (reference sequence). This chain's CDR3 is CASSLAGLVGYTF. The CDR3 DNA reads TGTGCCAGCAGCTTGGCGGGGTTAGTTGGCTACACCTTC.

This clone was recorded once. The V and J genes are TRBV30 and TRBJ1-4, with D unresolved. Germline values: CDR1 GTSNPN, CDR2 SVGIG (reference sequence). The CDR3 length is 15 residues. The germline V and J ends were trimmed by 5 bases and 3 bases, with 16 bases remaining between them. The CDR3 reads CAWGPKGASNEKLFF. The CDR3 DNA sequence: TGTGCCTGGGGGCCGAAGGGAGCTTCTAATGAAAAACTGTTTTTT. Based on the CDR3 plus reference TRBV30 and TRBJ1-4, the full variable domain is SQTIHQWPATLVQPVGSPLSLECTVEGTSNPNLYWYRQAAGRGLQLLFYSVGIGQISSEVPQNLSASRPQDRQFILSSKKLLLSDSGFYLCAWGPKGASNEKLFFGSGTQLSVL.

The rearrangement links TRBV5-1 to TRBJ2-3, with D perhaps matching TRBD2 (5 bases). The CDR3 length is 15 residues. Trimming removed 0 bases at V and 1 base at J, with 9 bases between. The germline V gene has CDR1 SGHRS and CDR2 YFSETQ. The CDR3 sequence: CASSLATGGTDTQYF. The CDR3 DNA reads TGCGCCAGCAGCTTGGCGACCGGGGGCACAGATACGCAGTATTTT.

CDR3 bases: TGTGCCAGCAGCTTAGCCCCCAGACTAGGAAATTGGGCCTACGAGCAGTACTTC. It yields the protein CASSLAPRLGNWAYEQYF. J is TRBJ2-7 and V is TRBV11-2, with TRBD2 as a possible D gene (6 bases). The CDR3 loop spans 18 amino acids. Germline V gene sequence: CDR1 SGHAT, CDR2 FQNNGV. Between the trimmed V and J ends, which lost 1 base and 2 bases, there was a span of 21 bases.

The chain couples TRBV6-5 to TRBJ1-5; possibly TRBD1 for D (5 bases). Germline lookup yields CDR1 MNHEY and CDR2 SVGAGI. Between the trimmed V and J ends, which lost 7 bases and 6 bases, there was a span of 16 bases. This CDR3 is 14 amino acids long. CDR3 sequence: CASTEGDGSQPQHF. CDR3 DNA: TGTGCCAGCACCGAAGGGGATGGGAGTCAGCCCCAGCATTTT.

The chain joins TRBV5-1 to TRBJ2-7; D may be TRBD1 (6 bases). CDR1 and CDR2 (germline): SGHRS, YFSETQ. Trimming pared 5 bases from V and 0 bases from J, leaving 12 bases between. This CDR3 has 14 amino acids. The CDR3 sequence is CASRMNRDSYEQYF. Written as DNA, the CDR3 is TGCGCCAGCAGGATGAACAGGGACTCCTACGAGCAGTACTTC.

The chain carries TRBV28 and TRBJ1-3; 7 nucleotides line up with TRBD1. Trimming cost V 8 bases and J 0 bases; bases outside gene matches: 10. The CDR3 is 16 amino acids. CDR1 and CDR2 (germline): MDHEN, SYDVKM. CDR3 sequence reads: CASYRGADFSGNTIYF. Written as DNA, the CDR3 is TGTGCCAGCTACAGGGGCGCAGATTTCTCTGGAAACACCATATATTTT.

Remarks on this clone: This sample also contains other DNA sequences that code for the same CDR3. CDR3 DNA: TGCGCCAGCAGCTTGGCAGTCCAAGAGACCCAGTACTTC. Translation gives CASSLAVQETQYF. The chain has TRBV4-1 and TRBJ2-5; D gene ambiguous. This CDR3 region has 13 residues. Between the trimmed V and J ends, which lost 5 bases and 1 base, there was a span of 8 bases. CDR1 is MGHRA, CDR2 YSYEKL, per germline.

V is TRBV9 and J is TRBJ2-5; TRBD2 agrees at 10 bases. The CDR3 is 15 amino acids. Germline V gene sequence: CDR1 SGDLS, CDR2 YYNGEE. With V trimmed by 4 bases and J by 4 bases, 7 bases remained unmatched. As DNA, the CDR3 is TGTGCCAGCAGCTCAACTAGCGGGAAGGGAGAGACCCAGTACTTC. It specifies CASSSTSGKGETQYF.

This sequence joins TRBV7-7 and TRBJ2-3; 8 nucleotides line up with TRBD1. The CDR3 totals 15 residues. V lost 5 bases to trimming and J lost 3 bases; unmatched junction nucleotides: 7. The germline V gene has CDR1 SSHAT and CDR2 FNYEAQ (reference sequence). The CDR3 DNA reads as TGTGCCAGCAGCAAGGACAGGGCAGGAACAGATACGCAGTATTTT. Amino acid sequence: CASSKDRAGTDTQYF.

This chain's CDR3 is CASRNRESNQPQHF. The CDR3, as DNA: TGTGCCAGCAGGAACAGAGAAAGCAATCAGCCCCAGCATTTT. The chain links TRBV28 to TRBJ1-5; no reliable D call. With 6 bases removed from V and 1 base from J, the gap between germline ends came to 10 bases. The germline gives CDR1 MDHEN, CDR2 SYDVKM. This CDR3 comprises 14 residues.

The chain links TRBV7-2 to TRBJ1-2; D ambiguous. V lost 2 bases and J 4 bases, leaving 11 bases between the germline ends. There are 14 residues in the CDR3. The V gene's germline CDR1 is SGHTA and CDR2 FQGNSA. This CDR3 is CASSLSTAAYGYTF. CDR3 coding DNA: TGTGCCAGCAGCTTAAGCACAGCGGCCTATGGCTACACCTTC. Looking up the rest from reference TRBV7-2 and TRBJ1-2 gives the full variable domain: GAGVSQSPSNKVTEKGKDVELRCDPISGHTALYWYRQSLGQGLEFLIYFQGNSAPDKSGLPSDRFSAERTGGSVSTLTIQRTQQEDSAVYLCASSLSTAAYGYTFGSGTRLTVV.

The V gene is TRBV28, the J gene TRBJ2-7; no firm D call. The germline CDR1 and CDR2 sequences are MDHEN and SYDVKM. V gave up 6 bases and J gave up 2 bases, with 5 bases separating them. The CDR3 length is 11 residues. CDR3 bases: TGTGCCAGCAGGGTCACCTACGAGCAGTACTTC. Its translation is CASRVTYEQYF. Using reference TRBV28 and TRBJ2-7 for the parts outside the CDR3, the full variable domain is DVKVTQSSRYLVKRTGEKVFLECVQDMDHENMFWYRQDPGLGLRLIYFSYDVKMKEKGDIPEGYSVSREKKERFSLILESASTNQTSMYLCASRVTYEQYFGPGTRLTVT.